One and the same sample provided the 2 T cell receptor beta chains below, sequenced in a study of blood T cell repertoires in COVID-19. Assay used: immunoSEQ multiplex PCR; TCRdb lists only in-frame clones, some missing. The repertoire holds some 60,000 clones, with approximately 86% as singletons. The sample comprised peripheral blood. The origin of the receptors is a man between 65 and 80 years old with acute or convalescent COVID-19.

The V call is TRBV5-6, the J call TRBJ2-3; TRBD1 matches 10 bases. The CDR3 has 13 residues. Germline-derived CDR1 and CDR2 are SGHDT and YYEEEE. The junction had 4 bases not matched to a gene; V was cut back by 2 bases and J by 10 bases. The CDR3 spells CASSFDRGRSQYF. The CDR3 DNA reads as TGTGCCAGCAGCTTCGACAGGGGGCGATCGCAGTATTTT.

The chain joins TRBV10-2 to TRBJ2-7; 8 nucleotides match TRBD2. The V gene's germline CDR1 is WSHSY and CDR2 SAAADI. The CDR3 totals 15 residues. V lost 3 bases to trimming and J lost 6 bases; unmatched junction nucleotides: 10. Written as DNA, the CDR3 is TGCGCCAGCAGTGAAGAACGGGGGGGTGGCTCCGAGCAGTACTTC. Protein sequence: CASSEERGGGSEQYF.